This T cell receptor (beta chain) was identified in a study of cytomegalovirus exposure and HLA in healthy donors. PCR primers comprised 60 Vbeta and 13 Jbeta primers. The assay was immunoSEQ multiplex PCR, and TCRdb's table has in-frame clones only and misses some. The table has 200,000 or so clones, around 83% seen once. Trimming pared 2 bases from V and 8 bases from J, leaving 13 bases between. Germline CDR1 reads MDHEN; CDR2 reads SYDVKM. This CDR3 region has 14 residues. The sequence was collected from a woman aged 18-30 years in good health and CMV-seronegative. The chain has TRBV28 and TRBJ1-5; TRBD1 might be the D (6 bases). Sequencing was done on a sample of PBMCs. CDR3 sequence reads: CASSLLFPGEPQHF. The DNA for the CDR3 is TGTGCCAGCAGTTTACTGTTCCCAGGGGAGCCCCAGCATTTT.